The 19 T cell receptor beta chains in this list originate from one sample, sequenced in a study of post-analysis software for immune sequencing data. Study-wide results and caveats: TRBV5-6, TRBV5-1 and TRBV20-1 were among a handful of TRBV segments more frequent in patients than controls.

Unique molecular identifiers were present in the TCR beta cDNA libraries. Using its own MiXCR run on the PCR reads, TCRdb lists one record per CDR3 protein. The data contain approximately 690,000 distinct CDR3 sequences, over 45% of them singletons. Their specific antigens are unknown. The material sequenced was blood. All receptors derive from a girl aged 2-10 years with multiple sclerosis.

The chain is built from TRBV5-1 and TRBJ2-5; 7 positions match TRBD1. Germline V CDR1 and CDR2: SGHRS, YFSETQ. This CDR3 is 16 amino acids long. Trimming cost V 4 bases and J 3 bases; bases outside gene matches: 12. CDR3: CASSATPGTEKETQYF. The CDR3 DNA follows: TGCGCCAGCAGCGCGACCCCCGGGACAGAAAAAGAGACCCAGTACTTC.

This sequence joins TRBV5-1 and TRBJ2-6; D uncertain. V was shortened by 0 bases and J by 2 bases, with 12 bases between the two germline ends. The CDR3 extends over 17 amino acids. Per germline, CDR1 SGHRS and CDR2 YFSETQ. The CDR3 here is CASSLGALLTGANVLTF. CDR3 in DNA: TGCGCCAGCAGCTTGGGGGCCCTACTGACTGGGGCCAACGTCCTGACTTTC.

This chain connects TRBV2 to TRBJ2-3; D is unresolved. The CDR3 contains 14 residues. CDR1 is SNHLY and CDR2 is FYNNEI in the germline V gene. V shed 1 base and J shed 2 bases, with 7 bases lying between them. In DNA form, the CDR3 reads TGTGCCAGCAGTGAAGAAGTGGCCACAGATACGCAGTATTTT. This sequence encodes CASSEEVATDTQYF.

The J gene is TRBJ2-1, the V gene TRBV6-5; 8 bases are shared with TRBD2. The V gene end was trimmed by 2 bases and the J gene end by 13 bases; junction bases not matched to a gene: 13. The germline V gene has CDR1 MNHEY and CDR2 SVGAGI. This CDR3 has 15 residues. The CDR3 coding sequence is TGTGCCAGCAGTTACACAGGTACTAGCGGCCTCCTCCAGTTCTTC. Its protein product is CASSYTGTSGLLQFF.

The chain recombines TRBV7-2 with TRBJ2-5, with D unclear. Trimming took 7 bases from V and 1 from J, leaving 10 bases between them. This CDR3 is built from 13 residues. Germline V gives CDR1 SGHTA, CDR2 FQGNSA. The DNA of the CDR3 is TGTGCCAGCAACTCTCCGGGCCAAGAGACCCAGTACTTC. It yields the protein CASNSPGQETQYF.

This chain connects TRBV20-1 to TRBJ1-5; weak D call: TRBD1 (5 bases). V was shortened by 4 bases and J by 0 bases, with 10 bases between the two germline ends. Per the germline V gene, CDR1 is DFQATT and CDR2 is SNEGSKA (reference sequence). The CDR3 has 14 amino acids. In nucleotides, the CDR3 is TGCAGTGCTATTGGGGGAAATAGCAATCAGCCCCAGCATTTT. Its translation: CSAIGGNSNQPQHF.

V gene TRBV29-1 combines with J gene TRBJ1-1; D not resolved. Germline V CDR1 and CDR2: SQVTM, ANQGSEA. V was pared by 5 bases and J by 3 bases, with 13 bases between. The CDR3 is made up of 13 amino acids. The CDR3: CSVTGVLYTEAFF. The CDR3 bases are TGCAGCGTTACTGGGGTCCTGTACACTGAAGCTTTCTTT.

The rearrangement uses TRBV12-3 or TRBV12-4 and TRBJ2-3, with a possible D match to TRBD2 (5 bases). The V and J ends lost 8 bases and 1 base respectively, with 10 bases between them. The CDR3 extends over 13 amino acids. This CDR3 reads CASERSRTDTQYF. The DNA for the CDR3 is TGTGCCAGCGAGCGGAGTCGCACAGATACGCAGTATTTT.

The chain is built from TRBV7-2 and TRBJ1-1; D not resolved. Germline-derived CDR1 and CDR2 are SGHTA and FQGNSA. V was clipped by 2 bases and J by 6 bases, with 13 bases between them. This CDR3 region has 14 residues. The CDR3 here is CASSLLRVEAEAFF. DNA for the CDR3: TGTGCCAGCAGCTTATTGCGAGTAGAGGCTGAAGCTTTCTTT.

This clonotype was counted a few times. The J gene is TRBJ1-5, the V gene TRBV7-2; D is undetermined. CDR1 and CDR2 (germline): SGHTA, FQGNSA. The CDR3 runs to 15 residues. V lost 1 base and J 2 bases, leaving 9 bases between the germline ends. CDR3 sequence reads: CASSLGVPGNQPQHF. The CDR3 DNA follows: TGTGCCAGCAGCTTAGGGGTCCCGGGCAATCAGCCCCAGCATTTT. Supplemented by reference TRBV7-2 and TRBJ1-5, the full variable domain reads GAGVSQSPSNKVTEKGKDVELRCDPISGHTALYWYRQSLGQGLEFLIYFQGNSAPDKSGLPSDRFSAERTGGSVSTLTIQRTQQEDSAVYLCASSLGVPGNQPQHFGDGTRLSIL.

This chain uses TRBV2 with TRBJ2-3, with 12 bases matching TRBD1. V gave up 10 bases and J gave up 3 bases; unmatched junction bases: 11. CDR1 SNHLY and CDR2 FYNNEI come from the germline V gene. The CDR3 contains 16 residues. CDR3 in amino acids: CATSLKGQGATDTQYF. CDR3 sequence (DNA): TGTGCCACTTCTTTGAAGGGACAGGGGGCGACAGATACGCAGTATTTT.

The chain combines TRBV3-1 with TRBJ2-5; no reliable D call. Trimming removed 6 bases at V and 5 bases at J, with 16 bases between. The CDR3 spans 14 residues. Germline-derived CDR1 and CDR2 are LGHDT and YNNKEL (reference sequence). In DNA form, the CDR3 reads TGTGCCAGCAGTCCGTCGCGGATCGTGGAGACCCAGTACTTC. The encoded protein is CASSPSRIVETQYF.

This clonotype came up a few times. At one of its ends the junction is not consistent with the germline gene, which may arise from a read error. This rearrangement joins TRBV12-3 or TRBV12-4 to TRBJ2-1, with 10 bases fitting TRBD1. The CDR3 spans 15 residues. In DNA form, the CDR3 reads TGTACCAGCAGTGAAAATGCCGGGACAGGGGCTGAGCAGTTCTTC. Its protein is CTSSENAGTGAEQFF.

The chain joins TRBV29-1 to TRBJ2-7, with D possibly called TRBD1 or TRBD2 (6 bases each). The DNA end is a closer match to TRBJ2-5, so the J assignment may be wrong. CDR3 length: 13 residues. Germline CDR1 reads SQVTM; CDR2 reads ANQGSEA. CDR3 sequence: CSVGEGGQETQYF. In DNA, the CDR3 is TGCAGCGTGGGAGAAGGGGGGCAAGAGACCCAGTACTTC.

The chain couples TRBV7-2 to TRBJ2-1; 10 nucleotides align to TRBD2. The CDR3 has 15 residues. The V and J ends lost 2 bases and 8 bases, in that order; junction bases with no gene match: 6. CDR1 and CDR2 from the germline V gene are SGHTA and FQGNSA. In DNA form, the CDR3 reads TGTGCCAGCAGCTTAACAGCGGGGGGGCCAGATGAGCAGTTCTTC. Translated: CASSLTAGGPDEQFF.

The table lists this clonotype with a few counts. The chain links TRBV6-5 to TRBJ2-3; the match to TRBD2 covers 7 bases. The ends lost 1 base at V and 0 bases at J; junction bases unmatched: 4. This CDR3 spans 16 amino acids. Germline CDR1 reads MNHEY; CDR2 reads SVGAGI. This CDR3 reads CASSYWEGTSTDTQYF. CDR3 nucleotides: TGTGCCAGCAGTTACTGGGAGGGAACTAGCACAGATACGCAGTATTTT.

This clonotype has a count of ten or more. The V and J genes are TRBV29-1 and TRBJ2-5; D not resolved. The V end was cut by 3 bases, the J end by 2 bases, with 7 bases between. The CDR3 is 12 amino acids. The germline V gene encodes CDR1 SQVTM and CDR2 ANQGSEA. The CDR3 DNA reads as TGCAGCGTTGAGGAGCAACAAGAGACCCAGTACTTC. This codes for CSVEEQQETQYF.

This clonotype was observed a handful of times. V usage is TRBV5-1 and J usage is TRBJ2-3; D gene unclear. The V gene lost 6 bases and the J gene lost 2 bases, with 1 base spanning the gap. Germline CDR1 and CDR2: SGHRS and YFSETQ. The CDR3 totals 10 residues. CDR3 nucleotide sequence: TGCGCCAGCATCACAGATACGCAGTATTTT. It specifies CASITDTQYF.

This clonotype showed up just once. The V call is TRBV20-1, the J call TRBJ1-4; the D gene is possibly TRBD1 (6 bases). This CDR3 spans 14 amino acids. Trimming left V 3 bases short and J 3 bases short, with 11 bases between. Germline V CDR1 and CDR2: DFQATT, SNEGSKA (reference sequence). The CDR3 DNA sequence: TGCAGTGCTAGCTCAGGGGCCCCTAATGAAAAACTGTTTTTT. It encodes CSASSGAPNEKLFF.